This T cell receptor beta chain stems from a study of blood T cell repertoires in COVID-19. On the study more broadly: PBMCs, B-cell-depleted T cells, or T cells were the source of the cDNA or gDNA that made up the material.

Cohorts were based on clinical histories the participants reported. As handled by the study authors: It was from reference gene primer amplification that nucleated cell counts were estimated. Assay used: immunoSEQ multiplex PCR; TCRdb lists only in-frame clones, some missing. D and trimming were read from the DNA, whereas the V and J calls and clone size are those reported in that table. The table lists approximately 250,000 clones, approximately 90% of them singletons. V shed 7 bases and J shed 10 bases, with 11 bases lying between them. This CDR3 contains 12 residues. Germline values: CDR1 LNHDA, CDR2 SQIVND (reference sequence).

The V and J genes are TRBV19 and TRBJ2-6; no clear D gene. This TCR was recovered from a man between 40 and 49 years old who had been exposed to COVID-19. The source material was PBMCs or T cells enriched from blood (not recorded which). This chain's CDR3 is CASKQASNVLTF. CDR3 sequence (DNA): TGTGCCAGTAAACAAGCGAGTAACGTCCTGACTTTC.